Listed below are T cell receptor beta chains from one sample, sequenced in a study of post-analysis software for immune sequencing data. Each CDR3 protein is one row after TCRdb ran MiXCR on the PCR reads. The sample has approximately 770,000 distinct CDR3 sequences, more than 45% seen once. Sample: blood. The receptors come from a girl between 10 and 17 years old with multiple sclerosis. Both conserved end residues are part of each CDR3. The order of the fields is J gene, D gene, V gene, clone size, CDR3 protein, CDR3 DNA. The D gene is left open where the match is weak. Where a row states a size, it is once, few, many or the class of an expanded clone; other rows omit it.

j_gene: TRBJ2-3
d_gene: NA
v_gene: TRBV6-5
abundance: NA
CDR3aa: CASSYAVTDTQYF
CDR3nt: TGTGCCAGCAGTTACGCGGTCACAGATACGCAGTATTTT

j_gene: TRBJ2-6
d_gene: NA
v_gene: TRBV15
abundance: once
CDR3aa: CATSGALPGVSGANVLTF
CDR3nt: TGTGCCACCAGCGGAGCACTTCCAGGGGTCTCTGGGGCCAACGTCCTGACTTTC

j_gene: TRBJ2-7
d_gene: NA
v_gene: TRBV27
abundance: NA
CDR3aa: CASSLWLSGYEQYF
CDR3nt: TGTGCCAGCAGTTTATGGCTCAGTGGCTACGAGCAGTACTTC

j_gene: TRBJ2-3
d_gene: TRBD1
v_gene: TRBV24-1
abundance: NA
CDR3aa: CATSFTGGPRDTQYF
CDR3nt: TGTGCCACCAGCTTTACAGGGGGCCCTCGTGATACGCAGTATTTT

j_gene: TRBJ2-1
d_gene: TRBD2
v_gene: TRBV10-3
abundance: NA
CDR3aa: CATLADVYNEQFF
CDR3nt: TGTGCCACACTAGCGGACGTCTACAATGAGCAGTTCTTC

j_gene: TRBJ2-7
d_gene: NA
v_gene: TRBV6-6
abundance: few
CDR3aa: CASSWAGLASEQYF
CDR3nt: TGTGCCAGCAGTTGGGCAGGGTTAGCCTCCGAGCAGTACTTC

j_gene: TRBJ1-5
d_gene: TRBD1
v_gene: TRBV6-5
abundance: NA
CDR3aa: CASSLSGTGVNQPQHF
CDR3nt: TGTGCCAGCAGCCTATCCGGGACAGGGGTCAATCAGCCCCAGCATTTT

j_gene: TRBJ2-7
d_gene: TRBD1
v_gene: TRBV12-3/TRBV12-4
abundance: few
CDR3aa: CASRTPGQGGLYF
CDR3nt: TGTGCCAGCAGGACCCCGGGACAGGGAGGGCTGTACTTC

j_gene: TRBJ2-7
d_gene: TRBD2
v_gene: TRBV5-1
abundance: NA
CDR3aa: CASSFFGTTGSAAYEQYF
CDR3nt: TGCGCCAGCAGCTTCTTTGGGACTACCGGATCCGCCGCCTACGAGCAGTACTTC

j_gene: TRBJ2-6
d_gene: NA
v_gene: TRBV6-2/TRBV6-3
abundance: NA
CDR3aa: CASSYGNSGANVLTF
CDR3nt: TGTGCCAGCAGTTACGGGAACTCCGGGGCCAACGTCCTGACTTTC

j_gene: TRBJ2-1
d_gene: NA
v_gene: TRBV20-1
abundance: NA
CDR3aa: CSARDRSRDYNEQFF
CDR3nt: TGCAGTGCTAGAGATAGATCTAGAGACTACAATGAGCAGTTCTTC

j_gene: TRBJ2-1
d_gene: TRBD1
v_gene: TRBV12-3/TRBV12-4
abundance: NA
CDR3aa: CASSFERTGDEFF
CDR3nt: TGTGCCAGCAGTTTCGAACGGACAGGGGATGAGTTCTTC

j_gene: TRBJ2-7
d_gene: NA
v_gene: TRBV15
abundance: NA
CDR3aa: CATSRGLVYEQYF
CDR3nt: TGTGCCACCAGCAGGGGTCTAGTCTACGAGCAGTACTTC

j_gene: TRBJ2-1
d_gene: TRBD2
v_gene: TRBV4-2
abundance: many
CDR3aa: CASSQREGLVGYNEQFF
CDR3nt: TGTGCCAGCAGCCAACGAGAGGGACTAGTTGGTTACAATGAGCAGTTCTTC

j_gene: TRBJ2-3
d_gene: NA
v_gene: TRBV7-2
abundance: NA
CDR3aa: CASSLGWGARTDTQYF
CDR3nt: TGTGCCAGCAGCTTAGGCTGGGGAGCCCGCACAGATACGCAGTATTTT

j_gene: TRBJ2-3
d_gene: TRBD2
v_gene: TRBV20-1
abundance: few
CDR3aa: CSAPGLAGADTQYF
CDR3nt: TGCAGTGCTCCGGGACTAGCGGGCGCAGATACGCAGTATTTT

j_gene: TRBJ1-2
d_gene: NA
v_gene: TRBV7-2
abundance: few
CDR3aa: CASSFGAGGYTF
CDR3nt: TGTGCCAGCAGCTTTGGGGCCGGGGGCTACACCTTC

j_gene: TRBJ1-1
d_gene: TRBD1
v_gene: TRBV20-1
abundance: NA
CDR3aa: CSANIIGQGPNTEAFF
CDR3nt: TGCAGTGCTAACATCATAGGACAGGGGCCTAACACTGAAGCTTTCTTT

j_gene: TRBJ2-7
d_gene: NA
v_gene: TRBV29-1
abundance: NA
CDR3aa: CSVEMQAPYEQYF
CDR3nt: TGCAGCGTTGAAATGCAGGCCCCCTACGAGCAGTACTTC

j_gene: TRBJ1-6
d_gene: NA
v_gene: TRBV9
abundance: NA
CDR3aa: CASSVEQISPLHF
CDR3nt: TGTGCCAGCAGCGTAGAACAGATATCACCCCTCCACTTT

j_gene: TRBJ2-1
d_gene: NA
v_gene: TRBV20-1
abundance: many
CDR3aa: CSARDVGADSNEQFF
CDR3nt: TGCAGTGCTAGAGATGTGGGGGCTGACTCCAATGAGCAGTTCTTC

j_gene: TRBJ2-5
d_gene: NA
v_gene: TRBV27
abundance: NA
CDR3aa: CASSFSVGLQETQYF
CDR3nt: TGTGCCAGCAGTTTTTCAGTGGGGCTCCAAGAGACCCAGTACTTC

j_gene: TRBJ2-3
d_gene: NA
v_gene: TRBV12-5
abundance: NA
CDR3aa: CASGLAGLPKNTDTQYF
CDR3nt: TGTGCTAGTGGTTTGGCCGGATTACCGAAGAACACAGATACGCAGTATTTT

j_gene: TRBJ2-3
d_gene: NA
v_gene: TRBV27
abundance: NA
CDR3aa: CASSFGSNTDTQYF
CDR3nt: TGTGCCAGCAGCTTCGGGTCTAACACAGATACGCAGTATTTT

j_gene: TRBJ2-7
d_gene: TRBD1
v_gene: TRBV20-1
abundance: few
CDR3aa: CSAPTGTRGYEQYF
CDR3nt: TGCAGTGCGCCGACAGGGACAAGGGGCTACGAGCAGTACTTC

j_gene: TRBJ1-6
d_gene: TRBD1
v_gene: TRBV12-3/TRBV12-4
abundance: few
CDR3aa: CASTPTGNSPLHF
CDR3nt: TGTGCCAGCACCCCGACAGGGAATTCACCCCTCCACTTT

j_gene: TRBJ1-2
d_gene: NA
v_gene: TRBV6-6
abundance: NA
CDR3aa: CASSYLAENYGYTF
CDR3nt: TGTGCCAGCAGTTACTTGGCGGAAAACTATGGCTACACCTTC

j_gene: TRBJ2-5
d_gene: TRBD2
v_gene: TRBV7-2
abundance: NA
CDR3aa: CASSLVGTSGRFGETQYF
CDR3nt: TGTGCCAGCAGCTTAGTTGGGACTAGCGGGAGATTTGGGGAGACCCAGTACTTC

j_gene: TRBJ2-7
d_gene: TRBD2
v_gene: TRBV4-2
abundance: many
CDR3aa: CASSQGGLAGLTAYEQYF
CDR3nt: TGTGCCAGCAGCCAAGGGGGATTAGCGGGATTAACAGCCTACGAGCAGTACTTC

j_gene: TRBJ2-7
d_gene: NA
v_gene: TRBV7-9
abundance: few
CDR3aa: CASSFQPYEQYF
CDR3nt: TGTGCCAGCAGCTTTCAGCCCTACGAGCAGTACTTC

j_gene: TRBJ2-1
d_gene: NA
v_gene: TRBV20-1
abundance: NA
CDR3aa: CSALAGHNEQFF
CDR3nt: TGCAGTGCCCTGGCGGGCCACAATGAGCAGTTCTTC